Below are 27 T cell receptor beta chains sequenced from a single sample in a study of cytotoxic CD8 clonotypes in ibrutinib-treated CLL. Generated by immunoSEQ multiplex PCR, the TCRdb table keeps only in-frame clones and is missing some. This repertoire shows approximately 160,000 clones, about 88% found once; its top ten account for approximately 3%. The source material was PBMCs, sampled at disease progression, from a patient treated with ibrutinib. These receptors were taken from a human donor with chronic lymphocytic leukemia.

The chain carries TRBV5-1 and TRBJ1-4, with a weak D call TRBD1 (6 bases). The length of the CDR3 is 16 residues. V shed 1 base and J shed 8 bases, with 18 bases lying between them. Per the germline V gene, CDR1 is SGHRS and CDR2 is YFSETQ. As DNA, the CDR3 is TGCGCCAGCAGCTTGACACAGGGTGGCGGCGGCGAAAAACTGTTTTTT. This translates into CASSLTQGGGGEKLFF.

The CDR3 reads CASSLGQGSYEQYF. CDR3 DNA: TGCGCCAGCAGCTTAGGACAGGGGTCCTACGAGCAGTACTTC. The chain has TRBV5-1 and TRBJ2-7; 9 nucleotides align to TRBD1. This CDR3 region has 14 residues. The trim removed 2 bases at V and 1 base at J, leaving 1 base unmatched. Germline V lookup: CDR1 SGHRS, CDR2 YFSETQ.

This chain links TRBV9 with TRBJ2-1; 11 bases match TRBD2. CDR1 and CDR2 from the germline V gene are SGDLS and YYNGEE. This CDR3 is 17 amino acids long. With V trimmed by 0 bases and J by 9 bases, 11 bases remained unmatched. CDR3 protein: CASSVDWLAGGKTEQFF. CDR3 nucleotides: TGTGCCAGCAGCGTAGACTGGCTAGCGGGAGGTAAAACTGAGCAGTTCTTC.

J is TRBJ1-1 and V is TRBV5-5; no clear D gene. The germline V and J ends were trimmed by 2 bases and 3 bases, with 8 bases remaining between them. This CDR3 contains 13 residues. The germline CDR1 and CDR2 sequences are SGHKS and YYEKEE (reference sequence). Here the CDR3 reads CASSFSIDTEAFF. Here the CDR3 DNA reads TGTGCCAGCAGCTTCAGTATTGACACTGAAGCTTTCTTT.

The genes are TRBV29-1 and TRBJ2-1; the D gene is possibly TRBD1 (6 bases). This CDR3 region has 12 residues. Germline V gene data show CDR1 as SQVTM and CDR2 as ANQGSEA. V was pared by 4 bases and J by 15 bases, with 19 bases between. CDR3 nucleotides: TGCAGCGTTGTGAGGGGAGACAGGATGTGGTTCTTC. Amino acids: CSVVRGDRMWFF.

The chain carries TRBV6-6 and TRBJ2-2, with D perhaps matching TRBD1 (5 bases). CDR1 and CDR2 (germline): MNHNY, SVGAGI (reference sequence). V was cut by 0 bases and J by 6 bases, with 8 bases left in between. The CDR3 loop spans 14 amino acids. This CDR3 is CASSYSLGAGELFF. CDR3 nucleotide sequence: TGTGCCAGCAGTTACTCCCTAGGGGCCGGGGAGCTGTTTTTT.

The chain is built from TRBV9 and TRBJ1-1; D call uncertain. V was clipped by 2 bases and J by 2 bases, with 10 bases between them. The V gene's germline CDR1 is SGDLS and CDR2 YYNGEE. The CDR3 spans 14 residues. The CDR3 is CASSVGAGNTEAFF. CDR3 sequence (DNA): TGTGCCAGCAGCGTCGGCGCAGGTAACACTGAAGCTTTCTTT.

The sample holds one count of this clone. The chain combines TRBV7-2 with TRBJ1-5; no firm D call. The length of the CDR3 is 15 residues. Looked up from germline, CDR1 is SGHTA and CDR2 is FQGNSA. Trimming removed 1 base at V and 3 bases at J, with 10 bases between. The CDR3 loop is CASSLDEGINQPQHF. In DNA form, the CDR3 reads TGTGCCAGCAGCTTAGACGAAGGGATCAATCAGCCCCAGCATTTT. The full variable domain, with the rest looked up from reference TRBV7-2 and TRBJ1-5, is GAGVSQSPSNKVTEKGKDVELRCDPISGHTALYWYRQSLGQGLEFLIYFQGNSAPDKSGLPSDRFSAERTGGSVSTLTIQRTQQEDSAVYLCASSLDEGINQPQHFGDGTRLSIL.

The V gene is TRBV27, the J gene TRBJ2-3; D perhaps matches TRBD1 (9 bases). Per germline, CDR1 MNHEY and CDR2 SMNVEV (reference sequence). The CDR3 runs to 18 residues. Deletions cut 8 bases from V and 0 bases from J, with 24 bases between. The CDR3 DNA follows: TGTGCCAGCCGGGACAGGGTAGACCTAGCGGGTAGCACAGATACGCAGTATTTT. It is translated as CASRDRVDLAGSTDTQYF.

The genes are TRBV29-1 and TRBJ2-3, with D possibly matching TRBD2 (6 bases). This CDR3 has 14 amino acids. Germline V gene data show CDR1 as SQVTM and CDR2 as ANQGSEA. V was trimmed by 5 bases and J by 0 bases, leaving 12 bases between them. As DNA, the CDR3 is TGCAGCGTTTCCGGGACTTTAAGCACAGATACGCAGTATTTT. It specifies CSVSGTLSTDTQYF.

This chain links TRBV9 with TRBJ2-1, with 13 bases fitting TRBD2. The germline CDR1 and CDR2 sequences are SGDLS and YYNGEE. This CDR3 is 19 amino acids long. Trimming at V came to 1 base and at J to 2 bases, leaving 9 bases not matched to a gene. CDR3 nucleotide sequence: TGTGCCAGCAGCGTACCGGGGCGACTAGCGGGAGGAGCCTACAATGAGCAGTTCTTC. It encodes CASSVPGRLAGGAYNEQFF.

J is TRBJ2-3 and V is TRBV7-2; maybe TRBD2 (7 bases). This CDR3 spans 13 amino acids. Germline V gene sequence: CDR1 SGHTA, CDR2 FQGNSA. V was trimmed by 11 bases and J by 3 bases, leaving 15 bases between them. CDR3 DNA sequence: TGTGCCGGGGGCGGGAGACGGACAGATACGCAGTATTTT. Protein sequence: CAGGGRRTDTQYF.

The genes are TRBV28 and TRBJ2-3, with 12 bases aligning to TRBD2. CDR1 and CDR2 from the germline V gene are MDHEN and SYDVKM. The CDR3 extends over 17 amino acids. The junction had 10 bases not matched to a gene; V was cut back by 5 bases and J by 4 bases. For the CDR3, the DNA is TGTGCCAGCAGTCCTAGCGGGAGGGCCTTAAGCGCAGATACGCAGTATTTT. It translates to CASSPSGRALSADTQYF.

The genes are TRBV7-8 and TRBJ1-4; D is ambiguous. Per the germline V gene, CDR1 is SGHVS and CDR2 is FQNEAQ. The germline V and J ends were trimmed by 5 bases and 7 bases, with 20 bases remaining between them. This CDR3 comprises 16 residues. The CDR3, as DNA: TGTGCCAGCAGCCTTATCCCGGGTCCGGCGGGTGAAAAACTGTTTTTT. This gives the protein CASSLIPGPAGEKLFF. The complete variable domain, with remaining parts taken from reference TRBV7-8 and TRBJ1-4, reads GAGVSQSPRYKVAKRGQDVALRCDPISGHVSLFWYQQALGQGPEFLTYFQNEAQLDKSGLPSDRFFAERPEGSVSTLKIQRTQQEDSAVYLCASSLIPGPAGEKLFFGSGTQLSVL.

A single count supports this clone. V and J are TRBV15 and TRBJ1-4; D is undetermined. Looked up from germline, CDR1 is LNHNV and CDR2 is YYDKDF (reference sequence). The CDR3 length is 13 residues. Trimming left V 5 bases short and J 13 bases short, with 17 bases between. The CDR3 nucleotides read TGTGCCACCAGCCGCCCACGAGAGGGCGGACTGTTTTTT. It encodes CATSRPREGGLFF.

The V gene is TRBV4-1, the J gene TRBJ1-2; the D is unclear. Looked up from germline, CDR1 is MGHRA and CDR2 is YSYEKL. Trimming removed 0 bases at V and 7 bases at J, with 18 bases between. CDR3 length: 16 amino acids. CDR3 DNA: TGCGCCAGCAGCCAAGATCTAGGGTTTGGAGTTTTTGGCTACACCTTC. Amino acid sequence: CASSQDLGFGVFGYTF.

This clone was detected only once. The chain has TRBV30 and TRBJ2-1; TRBD1 agrees at 9 bases. The ends lost 4 bases at V and 9 bases at J; junction bases unmatched: 7. Germline V lookup: CDR1 GTSNPN, CDR2 SVGIG (reference sequence). The CDR3 has 13 residues. The DNA for the CDR3 is TGTGCCTGGAAAAGGGACAGGGTTACTGAGCAGTTCTTC. It is translated as CAWKRDRVTEQFF.

This chain uses TRBV5-1 with TRBJ2-7; 8 bases are a match to TRBD1. The CDR3 is made up of 14 amino acids. The germline gives CDR1 SGHRS, CDR2 YFSETQ. V shed 2 bases and J 2 bases; nucleotides not matched to a gene: 3. In nucleotides, the CDR3 is TGCGCCAGCAGCTTCTGGGGACAGGCCTACGAGCAGTACTTC. It is translated as CASSFWGQAYEQYF. Combining the CDR3 with reference TRBV5-1 and TRBJ2-7 gives the whole variable domain KAGVTQTPRYLIKTRGQQVTLSCSPISGHRSVSWYQQTPGQGLQFLFEYFSETQRNKGNFPGRFSGRQFSNSRSEMNVSTLELGDSALYLCASSFWGQAYEQYFGPGTRLTVT.

This rearrangement joins TRBV11-3 to TRBJ2-1, with a weak D call TRBD2 (5 bases). Per the germline V gene, CDR1 is SGHNT and CDR2 is YENEEA. V was pared by 3 bases and J by 2 bases, with 14 bases between. CDR3 length: 16 residues. Written as DNA, the CDR3 is TGTGCCAGCAGCTTGTGGGAGTATCCCGCCTACAATGAGCAGTTCTTC. Residues: CASSLWEYPAYNEQFF.

This chain links TRBV6-1 with TRBJ1-3; D gene ambiguous. The germline V gene encodes CDR1 MNHNS and CDR2 SASEGT. The CDR3 totals 14 residues. Trimming took off 2 bases at V and 1 base at J, with 6 bases between the two ends. CDR3 loop: CASSERWSGNTIYF. CDR3 DNA sequence: TGTGCCAGCAGTGAAAGATGGTCTGGAAACACCATATATTTT.

In its sample, this clone was seen once. This rearrangement joins TRBV5-1 to TRBJ2-3; either TRBD1 or TRBD2 may supply D (6 bases each). V lost 0 bases, J lost 7 bases, and 18 bases lay in between. The length of the CDR3 is 16 residues. Germline assignment: CDR1 SGHRS and CDR2 YFSETQ. The CDR3 sequence: CASSLGATQGRNTQYF. Written as DNA, the CDR3 is TGCGCCAGCAGCTTGGGCGCCACCCAGGGGAGGAATACGCAGTATTTT.

The chain uses TRBV11-2 and TRBJ2-2; D remains ambiguous. The germline V and J ends were trimmed by 4 bases and 0 bases, with 12 bases remaining between them. The germline gives CDR1 SGHAT, CDR2 FQNNGV. This CDR3 has 16 amino acids. CDR3 nucleotide sequence: TGTGCCAGCAGCTCCCAACCCCTCCCGAACACCGGGGAGCTGTTTTTT. Amino acids: CASSSQPLPNTGELFF.

The V gene is TRBV5-1, the J gene TRBJ2-3, with TRBD2 matching 7 bases. This CDR3 has 16 residues. Germline CDR1 is SGHRS and CDR2 is YFSETQ. V lost 5 bases, J lost 6 bases, and 15 bases stayed unmatched. The CDR3 protein is CASRFEAGVALDTQYF. The CDR3 DNA is TGCGCCAGCAGGTTCGAGGCGGGAGTAGCACTGGATACGCAGTATTTT.

This chain joins TRBV2 and TRBJ2-7; the match to TRBD2 covers 7 bases. Germline values: CDR1 SNHLY, CDR2 FYNNEI. V dropped 7 bases and J dropped 1; count of bases not matched to a gene: 10. The length of the CDR3 is 15 residues. The CDR3 DNA reads TGTGCCAGCACATCATCTAGCGGCGCTTCCTACGAGCAGTACTTC. Protein sequence: CASTSSSGASYEQYF.

V usage is TRBV5-1 and J usage is TRBJ2-3, with 10 bases aligning to TRBD2. The V gene's germline CDR1 is SGHRS and CDR2 YFSETQ. V shed 4 bases and J 5 bases; nucleotides not matched to a gene: 10. The CDR3 runs 16 residues. CDR3 in DNA: TGCGCCAGCAGCCCACCGGGACTAGCGACGGGAGATACGCAGTATTTT. Translation: CASSPPGLATGDTQYF.

The chain joins TRBV5-1 to TRBJ2-5; 10 nucleotides agree with TRBD2. J gave up 5 bases and V 0 bases, and 7 bases lay outside the gene matches. CDR1 is SGHRS, CDR2 YFSETQ, per germline. The length of the CDR3 is 16 residues. The CDR3 sequence: CASSLALAGSPETQYF. The CDR3 DNA follows: TGCGCCAGCAGCTTGGCACTAGCGGGATCTCCGGAGACCCAGTACTTC.

V is TRBV7-3 and J is TRBJ2-3; perhaps TRBD2 as D (5 bases). This CDR3 region has 15 residues. The germline V and J ends were trimmed by 0 bases and 4 bases, with 11 bases remaining between them. From germline, CDR1 is SGHTA and CDR2 FQGTGA. CDR3 in amino acids: CASSLTSGGADTQYF. Written as DNA, the CDR3 is TGTGCCAGCAGCTTAACCAGCGGCGGTGCAGATACGCAGTATTTT.